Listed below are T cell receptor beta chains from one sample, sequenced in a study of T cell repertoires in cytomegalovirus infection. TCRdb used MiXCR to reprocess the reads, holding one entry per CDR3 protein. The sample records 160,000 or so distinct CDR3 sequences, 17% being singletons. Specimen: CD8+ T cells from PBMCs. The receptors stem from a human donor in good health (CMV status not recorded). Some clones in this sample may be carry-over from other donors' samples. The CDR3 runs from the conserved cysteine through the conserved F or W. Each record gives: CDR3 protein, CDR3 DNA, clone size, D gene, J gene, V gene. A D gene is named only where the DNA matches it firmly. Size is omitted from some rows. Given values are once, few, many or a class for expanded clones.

CDR3: CASSNLGSVNEKLFF
DNA: TGTGCCAGCAGTAACCTCGGGAGCGTTAATGAAAAACTGTTTTTT
size: NA
D: NA
J: TRBJ1-4
V: TRBV6-5

CDR3: CASQGSVDSPLHF
DNA: TGTGCCAGCCAGGGATCCGTTGATTCACCCCTCCACTTT
size: NA
D: NA
J: TRBJ1-6
V: TRBV27

CDR3: CASSQVRDRALNEQFF
DNA: TGCGCCAGCAGCCAAGTGAGAGACAGGGCGCTCAATGAGCAGTTCTTC
size: NA
D: TRBD1
J: TRBJ2-1
V: TRBV4-3

CDR3: CASSQSVGKGSYEQYF
DNA: TGCGCCAGCAGTCAAAGCGTGGGAAAGGGCTCCTACGAGCAGTACTTC
size: NA
D: NA
J: TRBJ2-7
V: TRBV23-1

CDR3: CASSFELTDNYEQYF
DNA: TGTGCCAGCAGCTTTGAACTTACAGATAACTACGAGCAGTACTTC
size: NA
D: NA
J: TRBJ2-7
V: TRBV7-6

CDR3: CASSDTGRSGDEQFF
DNA: TGTGCCAGCAGTGACACAGGGCGTTCGGGCGATGAGCAGTTCTTC
size: NA
D: NA
J: TRBJ2-1
V: TRBV6-2/TRBV6-3

CDR3: CASSSLKAHQGQGSSTGYGYTF
DNA: TGTGCCAGCAGCTCCCTAAAGGCACACCAGGGACAGGGGTCCAGCACGGGCTATGGCTACACCTTC
size: NA
D: TRBD1
J: TRBJ1-2
V: TRBV7-9

CDR3: CSARDNGHYGYTF
DNA: TGCAGTGCTAGAGATAACGGGCACTATGGCTACACCTTC
size: few
D: NA
J: TRBJ1-2
V: TRBV20-1

CDR3: CASSLYLGPIYF
DNA: TGTGCCAGCAGCTTATACTTGGGGCCCATATATTTT
size: few
D: NA
J: TRBJ1-3
V: TRBV7-2

CDR3: CASSQDYTEAFF
DNA: TGCGCCAGCAGCCAAGATTACACTGAAGCTTTCTTT
size: few
D: NA
J: TRBJ1-1
V: TRBV4-1

CDR3: CASSSKGLAGIFPYEQYF
DNA: TGTGCCAGCAGTTCCAAAGGACTAGCGGGCATTTTCCCCTACGAGCAGTACTTC
size: NA
D: TRBD2
J: TRBJ2-7
V: TRBV27

CDR3: CASRYNHEQFF
DNA: TGTGCCAGCAGGTATAACCATGAGCAGTTCTTC
size: few
D: NA
J: TRBJ2-1
V: TRBV7-9

CDR3: CASSRTSGRAGPETQYF
DNA: TGTGCCAGCAGTCGGACTAGCGGGAGGGCCGGTCCCGAGACCCAGTACTTC
size: NA
D: TRBD2
J: TRBJ2-5
V: TRBV7-9

CDR3: CASSPEGEAFF
DNA: TGTGCCAGCAGCCCCGAGGGTGAAGCTTTCTTT
size: NA
D: NA
J: TRBJ1-1
V: TRBV7-4

CDR3: CASRYREAFF
DNA: TGTGCCAGCAGATACCGAGAAGCTTTCTTT
size: many
D: NA
J: TRBJ1-1
V: TRBV28

CDR3: CATSDRTFNQPQHF
DNA: TGTGCCACCAGTGATAGGACCTTCAATCAGCCCCAGCATTTT
size: NA
D: NA
J: TRBJ1-5
V: TRBV24-1

CDR3: CASSRTSSYEQYF
DNA: TGTGCCAGCAGCCGGACCAGCTCCTACGAGCAGTACTTC
size: few
D: NA
J: TRBJ2-7
V: TRBV7-2

CDR3: CASGLGGREQFF
DNA: TGTGCCAGCGGACTGGGGGGTAGGGAGCAGTTCTTC
size: few
D: NA
J: TRBJ2-1
V: TRBV7-9

CDR3: CASSSYTEAFF
DNA: TGTGCCAGCAGTTCGTACACTGAAGCTTTCTTT
size: NA
D: NA
J: TRBJ1-1
V: TRBV12-3/TRBV12-4

CDR3: CASSPTGIRVILYNSPLHF
DNA: TGTGCCAGCAGCCCGACAGGGATTCGGGTAATCCTATATAATTCACCCCTCCACTTT
size: NA
D: TRBD1
J: TRBJ1-6
V: TRBV6-1

CDR3: CASSLGASGNYEQYF
DNA: TGTGCCAGCAGCTTAGGAGCTAGCGGGAACTACGAGCAGTACTTC
size: many
D: TRBD2
J: TRBJ2-7
V: TRBV7-2

CDR3: CASSFRANPQETQYF
DNA: TGTGCCAGCAGTTTTCGGGCGAACCCCCAAGAGACCCAGTACTTC
size: few
D: NA
J: TRBJ2-5
V: TRBV12-3/TRBV12-4

CDR3: CASSPWGDYPNEQFF
DNA: TGTGCCAGCAGTCCCTGGGGGGACTACCCCAATGAGCAGTTCTTC
size: few
D: TRBD2
J: TRBJ2-1
V: TRBV28

CDR3: CASSYHGLAFEQYF
DNA: TGTGCCAGCAGTTACCACGGACTAGCGTTCGAGCAGTACTTC
size: NA
D: TRBD2
J: TRBJ2-7
V: TRBV6-6